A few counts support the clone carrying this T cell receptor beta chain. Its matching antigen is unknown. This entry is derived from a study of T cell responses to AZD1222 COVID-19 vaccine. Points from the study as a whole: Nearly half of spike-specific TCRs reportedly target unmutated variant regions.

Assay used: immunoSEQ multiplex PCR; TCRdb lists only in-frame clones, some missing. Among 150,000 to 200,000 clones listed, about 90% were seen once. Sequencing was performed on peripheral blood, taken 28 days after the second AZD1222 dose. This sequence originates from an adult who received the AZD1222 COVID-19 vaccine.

The CDR3 DNA reads as TGCGCCAGCAGCTTGTTGACAGGATTTACTGAAGCTTTCTTT. It yields the protein CASSLLTGFTEAFF. V gene TRBV5-1 combines with J gene TRBJ1-1, with a tentative D call TRBD1 (6 bases). Germline V CDR1 and CDR2: SGHRS, YFSETQ. This CDR3 is 14 amino acids long. Trimming removed 1 base at V and 5 bases at J, with 12 bases between.